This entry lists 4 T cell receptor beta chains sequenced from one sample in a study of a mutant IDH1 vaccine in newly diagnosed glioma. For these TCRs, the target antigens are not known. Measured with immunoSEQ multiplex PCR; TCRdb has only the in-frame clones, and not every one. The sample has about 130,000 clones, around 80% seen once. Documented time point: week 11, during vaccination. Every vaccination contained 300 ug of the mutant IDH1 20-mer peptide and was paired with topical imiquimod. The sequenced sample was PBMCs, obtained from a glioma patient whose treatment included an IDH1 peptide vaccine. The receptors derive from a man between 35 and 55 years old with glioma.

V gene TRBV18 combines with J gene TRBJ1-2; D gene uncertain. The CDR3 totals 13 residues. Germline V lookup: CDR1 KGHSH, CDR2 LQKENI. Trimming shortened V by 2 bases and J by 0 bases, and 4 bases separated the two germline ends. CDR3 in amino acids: CASSPDTNYGYTF. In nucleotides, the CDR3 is TGTGCCAGCTCACCAGACACTAACTATGGCTACACCTTC.

CDR3 region: CASSLGVGPTYGYTF. The CDR3 DNA reads as TGTGCCAGCAGCTTAGGGGTTGGACCTACCTATGGCTACACCTTC. V is TRBV7-6 and J is TRBJ1-2; no firm D call. V was shortened by 1 base and J by 4 bases, with 13 bases between the two germline ends. Germline V gene sequence: CDR1 SGHVS, CDR2 FNYEAQ. The length of the CDR3 is 15 residues.

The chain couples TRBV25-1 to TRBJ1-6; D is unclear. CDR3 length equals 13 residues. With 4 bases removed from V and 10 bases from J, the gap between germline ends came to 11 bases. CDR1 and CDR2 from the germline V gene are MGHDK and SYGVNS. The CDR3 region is CASSALVESPLHF. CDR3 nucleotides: TGTGCCAGCAGTGCCTTGGTGGAATCACCCCTCCACTTT.

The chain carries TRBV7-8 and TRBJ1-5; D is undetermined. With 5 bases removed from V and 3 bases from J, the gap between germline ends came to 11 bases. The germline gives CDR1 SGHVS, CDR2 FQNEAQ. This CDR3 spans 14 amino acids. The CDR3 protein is CASSLRDINQPQHF. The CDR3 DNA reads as TGTGCCAGCAGCCTCCGGGATATCAATCAGCCCCAGCATTTT.